The 10 T cell receptor beta chains in this list originate from one sample, sequenced in a study of cytomegalovirus exposure and HLA in healthy donors. Primers included in the PCR were 60 Vbeta and 13 Jbeta primers. Libraries were prepared by immunoSEQ multiplex PCR; TCRdb keeps only in-frame clonotypes and omits some of them. The sample has some 150,000 clones, just under 90% seen once; the top ten hold about 5%. The specimen was PBMCs. These receptors were taken from a woman aged 30 to 39 in good health and CMV-seronegative.

CDR3 protein: CASSYYSGSYEQYF. The CDR3 nucleotides read TGTGCCAGCAGTTACTACTCCGGTTCCTACGAGCAGTACTTC. The V call is TRBV6-5, the J call TRBJ2-7; the D is unclear. The CDR3 consists of 14 residues. CDR1 is MNHEY, CDR2 SVGAGI, per germline. V was trimmed by 1 base and J by 1 base, leaving 8 bases between them.

This chain links TRBV7-2 with TRBJ1-5; weak D call: TRBD1 (6 bases). V lost 5 bases and J lost 10, with 21 bases in between. Germline CDR1 and CDR2: SGHTA and FQGNSA. The CDR3 spans 15 residues. The CDR3 sequence: CASSPLVQGSGPQHF. In DNA, the CDR3 is TGTGCCAGCAGCCCCCTGGTACAGGGCTCGGGTCCCCAGCATTTT.

The chain carries TRBV28 and TRBJ2-5; D uncertain. This CDR3 has 15 amino acids. V lost 4 bases to trimming and J lost 6 bases, with 18 bases between them. CDR1 MDHEN and CDR2 SYDVKM come from the germline V gene. The CDR3 loop is CASSSTGLSRKTQYF. The CDR3 nucleotides read TGTGCCAGCAGTTCAACGGGTCTCTCCAGAAAGACCCAGTACTTC.

The chain is built from TRBV6-5 and TRBJ2-4; 8 bases map to TRBD1. CDR1 and CDR2 from the germline V gene are MNHEY and SVGAGI. The CDR3 length is 12 residues. Trimming removed 4 bases from V and 8 bases from J; junction bases left unmatched: 1. Here the CDR3 reads CASSSTGDIQYF. The CDR3 nucleotides are TGTGCCAGCAGTTCGACAGGGGACATTCAGTACTTC.

The rearrangement uses TRBV2 and TRBJ1-1, with 7 bases aligning to TRBD1. The CDR3 has 16 residues. Germline values: CDR1 SNHLY, CDR2 FYNNEI. J gave up 4 bases and V 6 bases, and 14 bases lay outside the gene matches. Here the CDR3 reads CASRARGTEASTEAFF. As DNA, the CDR3 is TGTGCCAGCAGGGCACGAGGGACAGAGGCTAGCACTGAAGCTTTCTTT.

V is TRBV5-1 and J is TRBJ2-1; 9 bases are a match to TRBD1. V was pared by 7 bases and J by 6 bases, with 14 bases of the junction left unmatched. The CDR3 loop spans 16 amino acids. The V gene's germline CDR1 is SGHRS and CDR2 YFSETQ. Here the CDR3 reads CASSGAGQGGANEQFF. The CDR3 DNA reads as TGCGCCAGCTCGGGTGCGGGACAGGGTGGAGCCAATGAGCAGTTCTTC.

The chain is built from TRBV23-1 and TRBJ1-5; D not resolved. TRBV23-1 counts as an open reading frame of uncertain function. V lost 5 bases, J lost 7 bases, and 12 bases lay in between. The CDR3 runs 13 residues. CDR3 protein: CASSSAGWQPQHF. The CDR3 DNA follows: TGCGCCAGCAGTTCGGCAGGCTGGCAGCCCCAGCATTTT.

The chain combines TRBV5-1 with TRBJ2-7, with D possibly TRBD1 on 6 matching bases. Trimming left V 0 bases short and J 1 base short, with 11 bases between. Germline CDR1 is SGHRS and CDR2 is YFSETQ. CDR3 size: 15 residues. The CDR3 loop is CASSLESRGSYEQYF. The CDR3 coding sequence is TGCGCCAGCAGCTTGGAATCAAGGGGGTCCTACGAGCAGTACTTC.

As for this clone: Other DNA sequences in this specimen translate into the identical CDR3. V is TRBV7-2 and J is TRBJ1-5; D is possibly TRBD1 (5 bases). Trimming pared 3 bases from V and 5 bases from J, leaving 8 bases between. In germline, CDR1 is SGHTA, CDR2 FQGNSA. The CDR3 totals 13 residues. CDR3 in DNA: TGTGCCAGCAGCTTGCAGGGCGATCAGCCCCAGCATTTT. It is translated as CASSLQGDQPQHF.

The gene calls are TRBV6-6 and TRBJ1-1; the D is unclear. Germline CDR1 reads MNHNY; CDR2 reads SVGAGI (reference sequence). The CDR3 sequence is 12 residues long. The ends were cut back, 2 bases at V and 10 bases at J, with 11 bases in the middle. The CDR3 DNA sequence: TGTGCCAGCAGTTACACCGGTGGAGGAGCTTTCTTT. The encoded protein is CASSYTGGGAFF.